Following are 7 T cell receptor beta chains from one sample sequenced in a study of chemoradiotherapy in HPV16-positive cancers. The protocol was immunoSEQ multiplex PCR, while the TCRdb copy is restricted to in-frame clones and leaves out a portion. The sample has 12,000 or so clones, around 82% seen once. This specimen was taken from a patient who underwent chemoradiotherapy. These receptors came from a human donor with HPV-associated anogenital cancer.

This clone was counted a few times. This chain joins TRBV9 and TRBJ2-3; D tentatively fits TRBD1 or TRBD2 (5 bases each). V was clipped by 0 bases and J by 5 bases, with 13 bases between them. CDR3 length: 15 residues. Germline-derived CDR1 and CDR2 are SGDLS and YYNGEE. The CDR3 reads CASSVGSGRGDTQYF. CDR3 coding DNA: TGTGCCAGCAGCGTAGGCTCGGGGCGAGGAGATACGCAGTATTTT.

This chain joins TRBV10-2 and TRBJ2-3; perhaps TRBD1 as D (6 bases). CDR1 and CDR2 from the germline V gene are WSHSY and SAAADI. CDR3 length: 14 residues. The V and J ends lost 5 bases and 3 bases respectively, with 12 bases between them. The DNA of the CDR3 is TGCGCCAGCAGTTCCGGACAGAGAACAGATACGCAGTATTTT. This translates into CASSSGQRTDTQYF.

V gene TRBV5-5 combines with J gene TRBJ2-7; D is unresolved. This CDR3 is built from 14 residues. Germline assignment: CDR1 SGHKS and CDR2 YYEKEE (reference sequence). The V and J ends lost 1 base and 2 bases respectively, with 10 bases between them. Written as DNA, the CDR3 is TGTGCCAGCAGCTTGTCTGGGGTGACCTACGAGCAGTACTTC. It encodes CASSLSGVTYEQYF.

The chain joins TRBV4-1 to TRBJ2-1; 14 bases agree with TRBD2. Trimming took 4 bases from V and 2 from J; bases not matched to a gene: 10. Germline V gene lookup returns CDR1 MGHRA and CDR2 YSYEKL. This CDR3 region has 19 residues. The CDR3 coding sequence is TGCGCCAGCAGCCGAACCGGGACTAGCGGGGGCTTAACCTACAATGAGCAGTTCTTC. Its translation: CASSRTGTSGGLTYNEQFF.

For the CDR3, the DNA is TGTGCCAGCAGCCCTTCTAGAGCGAAGTACGAGCAGTACTTC. Protein product: CASSPSRAKYEQYF. The rearrangement joins TRBV9 to TRBJ2-7; D gene uncertain. Germline CDR1 is SGDLS and CDR2 is YYNGEE. The length of the CDR3 is 14 residues. V was pared by 4 bases and J by 4 bases, with 15 bases between.

The chain uses TRBV28 and TRBJ2-7; 8 nucleotides align to TRBD1. The ends lost 5 bases at V and 2 bases at J; junction bases unmatched: 5. The CDR3 runs to 14 residues. Germline V gene lookup returns CDR1 MDHEN and CDR2 SYDVKM. The CDR3 bases are TGTGCCAGCAGTCGGACAGGGTACACCTACGAGCAGTACTTC. It encodes CASSRTGYTYEQYF.

The chain employs TRBV5-1 and TRBJ1-1; the D is unclear. This CDR3 region has 14 residues. Trimming pared 4 bases from V and 1 base from J, leaving 11 bases between. Looked up from germline, CDR1 is SGHRS and CDR2 is YFSETQ. The DNA for the CDR3 is TGCGCCAGCAGCGGAGAACCAGGGAACACTGAAGCTTTCTTT. This sequence encodes CASSGEPGNTEAFF.